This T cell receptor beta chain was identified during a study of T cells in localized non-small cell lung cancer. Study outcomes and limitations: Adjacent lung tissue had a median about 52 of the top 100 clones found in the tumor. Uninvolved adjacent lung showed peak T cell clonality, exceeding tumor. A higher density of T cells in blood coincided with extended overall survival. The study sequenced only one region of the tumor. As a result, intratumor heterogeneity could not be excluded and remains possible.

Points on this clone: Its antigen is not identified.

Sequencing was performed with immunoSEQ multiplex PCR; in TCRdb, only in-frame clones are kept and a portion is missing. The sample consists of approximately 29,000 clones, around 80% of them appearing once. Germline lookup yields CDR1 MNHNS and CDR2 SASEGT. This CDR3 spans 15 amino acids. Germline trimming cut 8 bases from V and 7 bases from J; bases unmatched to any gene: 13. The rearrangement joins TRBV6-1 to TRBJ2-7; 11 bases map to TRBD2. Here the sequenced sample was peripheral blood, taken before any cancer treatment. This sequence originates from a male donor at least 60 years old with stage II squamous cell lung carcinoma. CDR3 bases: TGTGCCAGCGGGGGCTTAGCGGGAGGGCCAAGAGAGCAGTACTTC. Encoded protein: CASGGLAGGPREQYF.